The clone carrying this TCR beta chain has just a few counts. Its antigen is unidentified. V gave up 3 bases and J gave up 11 bases; unmatched junction bases: 7. The CDR3 contains 13 residues. Germline CDR1 reads LNHDA; CDR2 reads SQIVND (reference sequence). Reverse transcribing all isolated RNA meant expressed TCRB transcripts were sequenced. Repertoires were generated with immunoSEQ multiplex PCR, while TCRdb's copy carries only in-frame clones and drops some. Of 300,000 to 450,000 clones in the sample, roughly 12% were seen once. The sample comes from a study of beta chain features in type 1 diabetes. Study conclusions and caveats: There was a moderate but significant shortening of TCRB CDR3s in all four CD4+ subsets of Type 1 diabetes patients.

The receptor was isolated from a woman younger than 30 with type 1 diabetes. The chain carries TRBV19 and TRBJ1-1; TRBD1 matches at 9 bases. The sample consisted of naive CD4+ T cells from blood. The CDR3 coding sequence is TGTGCCAGTAGTATCAACCGGGACAGGGCTGCTTTCTTT. It encodes CASSINRDRAAFF.